The T cell receptor (beta chain) described here comes from a study of T cell responses to AZD1222 COVID-19 vaccine. The assay was immunoSEQ multiplex PCR, and TCRdb's table has in-frame clones only and misses some. The table has tens of thousands of clones, roughly 90% seen once. In regard to this clone: The antigen is unknown.

Study-wide findings and caveats: At baseline, seropositivity was found in only six AZD1222 recipients. Clonal diversity was possibly underestimated; the donors were predominantly white British and more often female. Rises in breadth and depth of Spike-specific TCRs came after two AZD1222 doses.

CDR1 is GTSNPN and CDR2 is SVGIG in the germline V gene (reference sequence). Trimming took 7 bases from V and 8 from J; bases not matched to a gene: 13. The CDR3 contains 14 residues. This chain joins TRBV30 and TRBJ1-2; 10 bases match TRBD1. The TCR originated in an adult who received the AZD1222 COVID-19 vaccine. Here the sequenced sample was peripheral blood, taken 28 days after the second AZD1222 dose. The CDR3 loop reads CASRRDRGGEGYTF. DNA for the CDR3: TGTGCCTCGCGCAGGGACAGGGGAGGAGAGGGCTACACCTTC.